The rows below give T cell receptor beta chains drawn from one sample of a study of Graves' ophthalmopathy and Graves' hyperthyroidism. From the multiplex PCR reads, TCRdb called clonotypes with MiXCR, one entry per CDR3 protein. The data hold roughly 300,000 distinct CDR3 sequences, with about a sixth observed a single time. Sequencing used peripheral blood. The source is an adult man with Graves' ophthalmopathy. The CDR3 runs from the conserved cysteine through the conserved F or W. A D gene is named only where the DNA matches it firmly. Size tells how often a clone was seen (once, few, many) or the class of an expanded clone, and some rows leave it out.

j_gene,v_gene,abundance,d_gene,CDR3nt,CDR3aa
TRBJ2-5,TRBV7-2,-,TRBD2,TGTGCCAGCAGCTGGGGGGGGAGGGGAACCAAAGAGACCCAGTACTTC,CASSWGGRGTKETQYF
TRBJ2-4,TRBV7-2,many,-,TGTGCCAGCAGCCCCCCGGAGACGTTCCTAGCCAAAAACATTCAGTACTTC,CASSPPETFLAKNIQYF
TRBJ1-3,TRBV6-1,many,-,TGTGCCAGCAGTAATGCCGGCGGTTACTCTGGAAACACCATATATTTT,CASSNAGGYSGNTIYF
TRBJ1-2,TRBV19,-,-,TGTGCCAGTAGTAACCGGGAGAGGGGCTACACCTTC,CASSNRERGYTF
TRBJ1-2,TRBV6-1,many,-,TGTGCCAGCATTCGGGGAGCGGGCTATGGCTACACCTTC,CASIRGAGYGYTF
TRBJ1-1,TRBV2,many,TRBD1,TGTGCCAGCAGTGACCCGGAGGGACAGACCCGATTTGAAGCTTTCTTT,CASSDPEGQTRFEAFF
TRBJ2-4,TRBV7-2,many,TRBD1,TGTGCCAGCAGCCCCGGACAGGGAAACATTCAGTACTTC,CASSPGQGNIQYF
TRBJ1-2,TRBV6-5,many,-,TGTGCCAGCATCTCAAGGAGGGATCTCAACTATGGCTACACCTTC,CASISRRDLNYGYTF
TRBJ2-7,TRBV5-1,many,-,TGCGCCAGCAGCTTGGAAGGGAGTGGTATCTACGAGCAGTACTTC,CASSLEGSGIYEQYF
TRBJ1-2,TRBV2,many,-,TGTGCCAGCAGTGGACAGGCCGCTATTGGCTACACCTTC,CASSGQAAIGYTF
TRBJ2-7,TRBV7-8,many,-,TGTGCCAGCAGCTTAGCTGGGGCCGGCGGTGAGCAGTACTTC,CASSLAGAGGEQYF
TRBJ1-2,TRBV9,many,-,TGTGCCAGCAGCACCGGGTCAACCCTCTATGGCTACACCTTC,CASSTGSTLYGYTF
TRBJ1-2,TRBV20-1,many,-,TGCAGTGCTAGAAGTAGAAGGGAAGGGAATTATGGCTACACCTTC,CSARSRREGNYGYTF
TRBJ2-2,TRBV29-1,many,-,TGCAGCGTCTCGAGGTGGGGGAGCACCGGGGAGCTGTTTTTT,CSVSRWGSTGELFF
TRBJ2-7,TRBV5-1,many,TRBD1,TGCGCCAGCAGCTCCGGACAGGTTGCCTACGAGCAGTACTTC,CASSSGQVAYEQYF
TRBJ1-6,TRBV30,many,-,TGTGCCTGGAACGAGGCAGGCGATTCACCCCTCCACTTT,CAWNEAGDSPLHF
TRBJ2-5,TRBV6-5,-,-,TGTGCCAGCAGTTACAGAGGCCAGGTGGGGACCCAGTACTTC,CASSYRGQVGTQYF